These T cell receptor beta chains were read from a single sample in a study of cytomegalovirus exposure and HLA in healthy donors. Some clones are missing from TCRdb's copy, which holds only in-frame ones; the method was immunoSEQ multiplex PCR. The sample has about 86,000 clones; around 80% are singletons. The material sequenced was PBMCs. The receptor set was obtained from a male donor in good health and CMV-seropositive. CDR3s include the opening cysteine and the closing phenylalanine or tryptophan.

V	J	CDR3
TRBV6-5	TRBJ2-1	CATSRVSTSGFEQFF
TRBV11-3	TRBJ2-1	CASSLGGQGTLGNEQFF
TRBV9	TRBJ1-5	CASSVDGGGNQPQHF
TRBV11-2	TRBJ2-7	CASSNTDGDYEQYF
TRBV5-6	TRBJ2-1	CASSPGVRGRVGNEQFF
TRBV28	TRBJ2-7	CASSPTSPGGSYEQYF
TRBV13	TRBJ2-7	CASSLGYSYEQYF
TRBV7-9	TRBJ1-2	CASSPGGTGVSYGYTF
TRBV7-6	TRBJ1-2	CASSLATGLSGYTF
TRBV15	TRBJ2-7	CATSRDRGQGIEQYF
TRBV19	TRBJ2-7	CASSPPPGGEYEQYF
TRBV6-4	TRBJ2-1	CASSAGGGGTSVEQFF
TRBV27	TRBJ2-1	CASSREGLAVYNEQFF
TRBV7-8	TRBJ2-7	CASSLSAWTGLGAYEQYF
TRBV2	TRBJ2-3	CASSPPNRGADTQYF
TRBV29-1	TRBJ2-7	CSAFDSTYEQYF
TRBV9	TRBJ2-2	CASSALAGGPTGELFF
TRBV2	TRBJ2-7	CASRSRQGYYEQYF
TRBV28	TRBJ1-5	CASSAGTASNQPQHF
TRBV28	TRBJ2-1	CASSPRQPRAFF
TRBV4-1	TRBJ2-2	CASSSLAAANTGELFF
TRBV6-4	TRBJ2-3	CASSGSGTDTQYF
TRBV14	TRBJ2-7	CASSQERLTVREQYF
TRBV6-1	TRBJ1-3	CASSEAGGQGLGGAIYF
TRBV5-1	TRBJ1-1	CASSLTGTGWTEAFF
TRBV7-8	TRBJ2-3	CASSLRFVDYTQYF
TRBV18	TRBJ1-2	CASSPNTGNYGYTF
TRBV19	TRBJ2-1	CASSIVGNEQFF
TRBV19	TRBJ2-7	CASSMTSGSYEQYF
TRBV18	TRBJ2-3	CASSPLQAAGAADTQYF
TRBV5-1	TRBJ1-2	CASSSGDRDLRGYTF
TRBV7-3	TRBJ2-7	CASSLSGGTYEQYF
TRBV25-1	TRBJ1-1	CASSEYGQVAEAFF
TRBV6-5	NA	CASSSPGRGYEQYF
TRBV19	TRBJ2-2	CASSIAGLAGVPGTGELFF
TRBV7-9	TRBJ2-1	CASSQTGLTNEQFF
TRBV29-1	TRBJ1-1	CSTAGGIGTEAFF
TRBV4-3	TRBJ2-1	CASSQESSTYNEQFF
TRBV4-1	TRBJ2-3	CASSPRQGITDTQYF
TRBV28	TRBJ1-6	CATRTGNYNSPLHF